A selection of T cell receptor beta chains follows, all from one sample in a study of identifying expanded T cells in peripheral blood. TCRdb's table, derived via immunoSEQ multiplex PCR, lists solely in-frame clones and lacks some. Of roughly 130,000 clones listed, 75% to 90% were seen once; the top ten hold approximately 8%. Sequences were obtained from blood. These receptor sequences come from a person aged 18 to 70 in good health. Each CDR3 is given without its conserved first and last residue.

>TRBV19
ASSIYRDRANTEAF
>TRBV11-1
ASSRDRGYEQY
>TRBV11-3
ASSLDFGFYNEQF
>TRBV5-6
ASSLTYEQY
>TRBV7-8
ASSPPVRDEQY
>TRBV27
ASRGGDPYNEQF
>TRBV6-6
ASKISGQQRRGYT
>TRBV28
ASVGASWTGELF
>TRBV6-1
ASTTLDRGTYEQY
>TRBV7-9
ASSPQLAGVETQY
>TRBV7-9
ASSFGQGVDTQY
>TRBV6-1
ASRGRNTDTQY
>TRBV11-2
ASSFQVENTIY
>TRBV6-1
ASSEVLEKLF
>TRBV9
ASSPRQPETQY
>TRBV7-2
ASRSGRNTGELF
>TRBV4-1
ASSRGGRSEQY
>TRBV2
ASISGDSGNTIY
>TRBV6-1
ASSEVVSGGGYGYT
>TRBV5-1
ASSQTTSGHNEQF
>TRBV7-2
ASSLRERGFRRAKNIQY
>TRBV10-1
ASRGHATDTQY
>TRBV7-2
ASSPLVIIGEQY
>TRBV5-8
ASSLAVAGGQETQY
>TRBV12-1
ASSSPGLQY
>TRBV6-5
ASSPYQETQY
>TRBV5-4
ASSLAGRGLAKNIQY
>TRBV11-2
ASSMNRGGFGNTIY
>TRBV7-2
ASSPIGTSGLVLY
>TRBV7-2
ASSLGASGGGETQY
>TRBV6-6
ASSPPSEGDHEQY